The 5 T cell receptor beta chains below come from one sample, sequenced in a study of blood T cell repertoires in COVID-19. This table comes from immunoSEQ multiplex PCR, and its TCRdb copy is limited to in-frame clones, with some not included. Among nearly 80,000 clones, around 80% were seen once, and the ten largest hold 5.8%. Sequenced: peripheral blood. The receptor source for this set is a man aged 55 to 70 with active or convalescent COVID-19.

The chain uses TRBV11-1 and TRBJ2-7, with TRBD1 matching 7 bases. Germline V gene lookup returns CDR1 SGHAT and CDR2 FQDESV (reference sequence). Trimming cost V 1 base and J 1 base; bases outside gene matches: 1. The CDR3 totals 14 residues. The CDR3 sequence is CASSLVDRSYEQYF. The CDR3, as DNA: TGTGCCAGCAGCTTAGTGGACAGGTCCTACGAGCAGTACTTC.

The CDR3 spells CASSEGPSRLAGQGEQFF. CDR3 DNA: TGTGCCAGCAGTGAGGGCCCCTCGAGACTAGCGGGGCAAGGGGAGCAGTTCTTC. J is TRBJ2-1 and V is TRBV2, with TRBD2 matching 11 bases. Germline-derived CDR1 and CDR2 are SNHLY and FYNNEI. The CDR3 spans 18 residues. V gave up 3 bases and J gave up 10 bases; unmatched junction bases: 17.

The rearrangement uses TRBV5-1 and TRBJ1-1; 7 bases are a match to TRBD1. Germline V gives CDR1 SGHRS, CDR2 YFSETQ. The CDR3 totals 16 residues. V was pared by 4 bases and J by 7 bases, with 16 bases of the junction left unmatched. CDR3 sequence (DNA): TGCGCCAGCAGCCTCCCTCCGCCGACAGGGCAGAATGAAGCTTTCTTT. It yields the protein CASSLPPPTGQNEAFF. Using reference TRBV5-1 and TRBJ1-1 for the parts outside the CDR3, the full variable domain is KAGVTQTPRYLIKTRGQQVTLSCSPISGHRSVSWYQQTPGQGLQFLFEYFSETQRNKGNFPGRFSGRQFSNSRSEMNVSTLELGDSALYLCASSLPPPTGQNEAFFGQGTRLTVV.

The CDR3 is CASSIGGGASEKLFF. DNA of the CDR3: TGTGCCAGTAGTATAGGAGGGGGCGCGAGTGAAAAACTGTTTTTT. This rearrangement joins TRBV19 to TRBJ1-4, with 7 bases aligning to TRBD1. CDR1 LNHDA and CDR2 SQIVND come from the germline V gene (reference sequence). V lost 1 base, J lost 7 bases, and 6 bases stayed unmatched. The CDR3 is 15 residues long.

This clone was observed once. As DNA, the CDR3 is TGCGCCAGCAGCGGGGGACAGGGGGCCTACGAGCAGTACTTC. It is translated as CASSGGQGAYEQYF. The chain couples TRBV5-1 to TRBJ2-7, with 11 bases fitting TRBD1. Trimming at V came to 4 bases and at J to 2 bases, leaving 2 bases not matched to a gene. The CDR3 is made up of 14 amino acids. Germline V gene sequence: CDR1 SGHRS, CDR2 YFSETQ.